Listed here are 16 T cell receptor beta chains from one sample, sequenced in a study of blood T cell repertoires in COVID-19 (dated by TCRdb to the early 2020s). The library was prepared using the immunoSEQ multiplex PCR assay. TCRdb carries this immuneACCESS record with in-frame sequences only. Its versions omit some clonotypes, under half of them owing to an unresolved V gene in the studies checked, with the rest unexplained. In this sample the table shows about 64,000 clones, roughly 82% of which occur a single time. The ten largest clones represent 4% to 5.5% of the sample. Sequenced: peripheral blood. These receptors all come from a human donor in a cohort sampled during active COVID-19.

The rearrangement links TRBV30 to TRBJ1-5; 7 bases are a match to TRBD1. Germline values: CDR1 GTSNPN, CDR2 SVGIG (reference sequence). This CDR3 spans 14 amino acids. V shed 5 bases, J shed 4 bases, and the junction held 8 bases outside the gene matches. The CDR3 DNA follows: TGTGCCTGGGAGCCCGGGACAGCTAATCAGCCCCAGCATTTT. It codes for CAWEPGTANQPQHF.

The CDR3 region is CASSYGGTKKGETQYF. CDR3 in DNA: TGTGCCAGCAGTTACGGTGGGACAAAAAAGGGAGAGACCCAGTACTTC. J is TRBJ2-5 and V is TRBV6-5, with D tentatively TRBD1 (6 bases). The CDR3 loop spans 16 amino acids. Trimming removed 2 bases at V and 4 bases at J, with 17 bases between. Looked up from germline, CDR1 is MNHEY and CDR2 is SVGAGI.

A word on this clone: With a much larger clone just one base away, this may be a read error. CDR3 sequence reads: CTSSFSGVENIQYF. The CDR3 DNA follows: TGTACCAGCAGCTTTTCCGGGGTCGAAAACATTCAGTACTTC. V usage is TRBV5-8 and J usage is TRBJ2-4, with a weak D call TRBD2 (5 bases). This CDR3 has 14 residues. Per the germline V gene, CDR1 is SGHTS and CDR2 is YDEGEE.

V is TRBV7-9 and J is TRBJ1-5; possibly TRBD1 for D (5 bases). Germline assignment: CDR1 SEHNR and CDR2 FQNEAQ (reference sequence). With 3 bases removed from V and 6 bases from J, the gap between germline ends came to 15 bases. The CDR3 runs 15 residues. The CDR3: CASSLGPPGGQPQHF. Written as DNA, the CDR3 is TGTGCCAGCAGCTTGGGGCCGCCGGGTGGTCAGCCCCAGCATTTT.

This clone was counted at least ten times. This chain links TRBV6-5 with TRBJ1-2, with D perhaps matching TRBD1 (6 bases). There are 14 residues in the CDR3. V shed 8 bases and J shed 2 bases, with 15 bases lying between them. The germline V gene has CDR1 MNHEY and CDR2 SVGAGI. The CDR3 coding sequence is TGTGCCAGCCGGCCGCGGGGGCCAAACTATGGCTACACCTTC. Its protein product is CASRPRGPNYGYTF.

The rearrangement joins TRBV9 to TRBJ2-2, with D hard to call. This CDR3 is 16 amino acids long. Germline CDR1 SGDLS, CDR2 YYNGEE. Trimming removed 4 bases at V and 1 base at J, with 14 bases between. CDR3 amino acids: CASSPRKTQNTGELFF. In DNA form, the CDR3 reads TGTGCCAGCAGCCCCCGAAAGACACAGAACACCGGGGAGCTGTTTTTT.

This chain links TRBV19 with TRBJ2-1; a possible D gene is TRBD2 (5 bases). Germline V gene lookup returns CDR1 LNHDA and CDR2 SQIVND (reference sequence). This CDR3 spans 15 amino acids. V was trimmed by 3 bases and J by 7 bases, leaving 16 bases between them. The CDR3 nucleotides read TGTGCCAGTAGTATGAGGCCTAGCATCAAGAATGAGCAGTTCTTC. Translation gives CASSMRPSIKNEQFF.

The J gene is TRBJ2-1, the V gene TRBV6-5; 11 bases fit TRBD2. The CDR3 consists of 14 residues. With V trimmed by 6 bases and J by 10 bases, 8 bases remained unmatched. Germline V gene data show CDR1 as MNHEY and CDR2 as SVGAGI. In DNA form, the CDR3 reads TGTGCCAGCAGGATAGCGGGGGGGCCGGAGGAGCAGTTCTTC. The encoded protein is CASRIAGGPEEQFF.

The chain joins TRBV5-4 to TRBJ1-1; 8 bases are shared with TRBD1. Germline V lookup: CDR1 SGHNT, CDR2 YYREEE (reference sequence). The CDR3 has 13 amino acids. With 4 bases clipped from V and 6 bases from J, the junction kept 5 bases outside the gene matches. CDR3 sequence reads: CASSADRGPEAFF. DNA for the CDR3: TGTGCCAGCAGCGCCGACAGGGGTCCTGAAGCTTTCTTT.

The chain links TRBV24-1 to TRBJ2-2; 8 positions match TRBD1. The junction had 4 bases not matched to a gene; V was cut back by 4 bases and J by 7 bases. From germline, CDR1 is KGHDR and CDR2 SFDVKD. The CDR3 contains 14 residues. The CDR3 coding sequence is TGTGCCACCAGTGACTACAGGGGGATCGGGGAGCTGTTTTTT. This gives the protein CATSDYRGIGELFF.

The chain employs TRBV6-1 and TRBJ1-6; TRBD1 is a possible D gene (6 bases). Trimming pared 2 bases from V and 15 bases from J, leaving 17 bases between. Germline lookup yields CDR1 MNHNS and CDR2 SASEGT. CDR3 length: 14 residues. The CDR3 loop reads CASSEFRGPPLLHF. Here the CDR3 DNA reads TGTGCCAGCAGTGAATTCAGGGGACCCCCCCTCCTCCACTTT.

J is TRBJ1-2 and V is TRBV27; D uncertain. Germline-derived CDR1 and CDR2 are MNHEY and SMNVEV (reference sequence). The V gene lost 5 bases and the J gene lost 1 base, with 14 bases spanning the gap. The CDR3 has 15 amino acids. CDR3 in DNA: TGTGCCAGCAGTCCACGGGTACCGATTAACTATGGCTACACCTTC. Its translation is CASSPRVPINYGYTF.

This chain links TRBV28 with TRBJ2-5; 9 bases agree with TRBD1. This CDR3 region has 15 residues. Germline V gene data show CDR1 as MDHEN and CDR2 as SYDVKM. Trimming removed 5 bases from V and 2 bases from J; junction bases left unmatched: 6. CDR3 region: CASSTAGQGQETQYF. The CDR3 DNA sequence: TGTGCCAGCAGTACCGCGGGACAGGGACAAGAGACCCAGTACTTC.

The V call is TRBV2, the J call TRBJ1-3; TRBD1 matches 7 bases. Per the germline V gene, CDR1 is SNHLY and CDR2 is FYNNEI. V dropped 2 bases and J dropped 0; count of bases not matched to a gene: 4. The CDR3 totals 16 residues. CDR3 in amino acids: CASSERQGGSGNTIYF. In DNA, the CDR3 is TGTGCCAGCAGTGAACGCCAGGGGGGCTCTGGAAACACCATATATTTT.

This chain uses TRBV27 with TRBJ2-3; 8 bases match TRBD1. Germline V gene sequence: CDR1 MNHEY, CDR2 SMNVEV (reference sequence). With V trimmed by 7 bases and J by 3 bases, 9 bases remained unmatched. This CDR3 has 15 amino acids. The CDR3 DNA sequence: TGTGCCAGCAATGAACGGGACAGGCGAACAGATACGCAGTATTTT. It codes for CASNERDRRTDTQYF.

The chain employs TRBV19 and TRBJ2-7; possible D gene TRBD1, 6 bases. The CDR3 has 13 residues. CDR1 and CDR2 from the germline V gene are LNHDA and SQIVND (reference sequence). V was pared by 5 bases and J by 4 bases, with 12 bases between. The CDR3 DNA reads TGTGCCAGTAGTCCCGGACAGTTATACGAGCAGTACTTC. This encodes CASSPGQLYEQYF. Full variable domain (remainder filled in from reference TRBV19 and TRBJ2-7): DGGITQSPKYLFRKEGQNVTLSCEQNLNHDAMYWYRQDPGQGLRLIYYSQIVNDFQKGDIAEGYSVSREKKESFPLTVTSAQKNPTAFYLCASSPGQLYEQYFGPGTRLTVT.